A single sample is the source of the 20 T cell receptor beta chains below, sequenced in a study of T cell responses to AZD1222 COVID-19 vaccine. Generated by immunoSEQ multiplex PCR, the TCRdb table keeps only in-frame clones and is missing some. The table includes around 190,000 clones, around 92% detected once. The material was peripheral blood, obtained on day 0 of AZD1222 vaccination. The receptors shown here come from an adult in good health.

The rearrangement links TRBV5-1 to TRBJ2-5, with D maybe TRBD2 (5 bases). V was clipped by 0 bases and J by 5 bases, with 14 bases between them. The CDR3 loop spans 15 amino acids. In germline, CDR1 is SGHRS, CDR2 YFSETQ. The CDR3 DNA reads TGCGCCAGCAGCTTGGGGAACACGGGAAGTGAGACCCAGTACTTC. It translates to CASSLGNTGSETQYF. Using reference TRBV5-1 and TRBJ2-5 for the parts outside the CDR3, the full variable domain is KAGVTQTPRYLIKTRGQQVTLSCSPISGHRSVSWYQQTPGQGLQFLFEYFSETQRNKGNFPGRFSGRQFSNSRSEMNVSTLELGDSALYLCASSLGNTGSETQYFGPGTRLLVL.

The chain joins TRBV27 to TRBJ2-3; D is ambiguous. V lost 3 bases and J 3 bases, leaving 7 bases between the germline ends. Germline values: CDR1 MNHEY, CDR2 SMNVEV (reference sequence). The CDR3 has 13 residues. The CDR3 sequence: CASSLPYTDTQYF. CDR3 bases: TGTGCCAGCAGTTTGCCTTATACAGATACGCAGTATTTT.

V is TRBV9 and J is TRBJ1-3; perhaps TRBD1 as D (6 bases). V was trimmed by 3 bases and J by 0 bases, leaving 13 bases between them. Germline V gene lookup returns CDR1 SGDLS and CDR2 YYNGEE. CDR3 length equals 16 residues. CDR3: CASSARLGGSGNTIYF. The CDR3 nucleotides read TGTGCCAGCAGCGCCCGTTTAGGGGGCTCTGGAAACACCATATATTTT.

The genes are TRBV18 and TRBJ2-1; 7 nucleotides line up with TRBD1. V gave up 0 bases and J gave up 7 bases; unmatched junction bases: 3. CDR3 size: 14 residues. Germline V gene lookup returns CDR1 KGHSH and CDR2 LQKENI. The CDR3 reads CASSPPGQSNEQFF. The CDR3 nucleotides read TGTGCCAGCTCACCACCGGGACAGAGTAATGAGCAGTTCTTC.

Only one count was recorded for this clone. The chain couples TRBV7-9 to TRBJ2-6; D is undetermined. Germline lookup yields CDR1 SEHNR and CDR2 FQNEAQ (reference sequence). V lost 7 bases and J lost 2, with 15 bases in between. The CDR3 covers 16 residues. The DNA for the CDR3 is TGTGCCAGCACCAAAACCCCAGGAGCTGGGGCCAACGTCCTGACTTTC. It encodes CASTKTPGAGANVLTF.

The CDR3 loop reads CASSLGGGSSYEQYF. CDR3 bases: TGTGCCAGCAGCTTAGGGGGAGGGTCCTCCTACGAGCAGTACTTC. The chain uses TRBV11-3 and TRBJ2-7; TRBD2 matches 7 bases. The ends lost 1 base at V and 0 bases at J; junction bases unmatched: 3. CDR1 and CDR2 (germline): SGHNT, YENEEA. The CDR3 is 15 residues long. The variable domain in full, completed from reference TRBV11-3 and TRBJ2-7, reads EAGVVQSPRYKIIEKKQPVAFWCNPISGHNTLYWYLQNLGQGPELLIRYENEEAVDDSQLPKDRFSAERLKGVDSTLKIQPAELGDSAVYLCASSLGGGSSYEQYFGPGTRLTVT.

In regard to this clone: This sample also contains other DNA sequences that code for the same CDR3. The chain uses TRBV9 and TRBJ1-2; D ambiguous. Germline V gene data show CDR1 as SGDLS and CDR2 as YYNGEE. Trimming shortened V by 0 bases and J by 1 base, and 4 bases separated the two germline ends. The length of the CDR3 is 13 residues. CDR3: CASSVDSNYGYTF. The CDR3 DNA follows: TGTGCCAGCAGCGTAGACAGTAACTATGGCTACACCTTC.

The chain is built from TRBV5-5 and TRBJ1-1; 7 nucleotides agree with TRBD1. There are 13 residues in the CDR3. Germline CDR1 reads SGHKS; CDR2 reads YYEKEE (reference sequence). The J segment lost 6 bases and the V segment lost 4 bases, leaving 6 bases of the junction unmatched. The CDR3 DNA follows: TGTGCCAGCAGCGTGACAGGGTGGCCTGAAGCTTTCTTT. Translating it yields CASSVTGWPEAFF.

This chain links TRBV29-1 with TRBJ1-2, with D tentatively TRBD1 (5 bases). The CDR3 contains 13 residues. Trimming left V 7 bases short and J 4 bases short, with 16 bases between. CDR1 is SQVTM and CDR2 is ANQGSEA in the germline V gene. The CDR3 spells CSGGYGVGYGYTF. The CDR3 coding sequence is TGCAGCGGGGGGTACGGGGTCGGCTATGGCTACACCTTC.

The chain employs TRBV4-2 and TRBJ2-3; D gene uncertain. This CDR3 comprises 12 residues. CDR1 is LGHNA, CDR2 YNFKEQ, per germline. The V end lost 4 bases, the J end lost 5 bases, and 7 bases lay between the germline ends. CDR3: CASSPTGDTQYF. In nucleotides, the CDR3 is TGTGCCAGCAGCCCAACGGGAGATACGCAGTATTTT.

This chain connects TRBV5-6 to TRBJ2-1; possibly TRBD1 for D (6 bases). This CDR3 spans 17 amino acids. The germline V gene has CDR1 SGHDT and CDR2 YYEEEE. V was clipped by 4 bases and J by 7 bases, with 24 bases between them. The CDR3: CASSRAVQGTGFNEQFF. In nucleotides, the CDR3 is TGTGCCAGCAGCCGCGCAGTACAGGGCACGGGCTTTAATGAGCAGTTCTTC.

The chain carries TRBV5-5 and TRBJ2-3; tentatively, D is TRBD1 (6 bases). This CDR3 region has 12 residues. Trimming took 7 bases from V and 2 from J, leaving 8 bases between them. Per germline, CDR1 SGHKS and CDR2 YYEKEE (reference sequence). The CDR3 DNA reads TGTGCCAGCCACAGGGACACAGATACGCAGTATTTT. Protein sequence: CASHRDTDTQYF.

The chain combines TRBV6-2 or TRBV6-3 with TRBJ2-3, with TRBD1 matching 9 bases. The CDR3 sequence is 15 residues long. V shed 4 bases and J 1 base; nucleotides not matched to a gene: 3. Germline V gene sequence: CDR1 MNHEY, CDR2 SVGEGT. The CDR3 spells CASSSQGAGTDTQYF. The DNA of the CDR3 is TGTGCCAGCAGTTCACAGGGGGCGGGCACAGATACGCAGTATTTT.

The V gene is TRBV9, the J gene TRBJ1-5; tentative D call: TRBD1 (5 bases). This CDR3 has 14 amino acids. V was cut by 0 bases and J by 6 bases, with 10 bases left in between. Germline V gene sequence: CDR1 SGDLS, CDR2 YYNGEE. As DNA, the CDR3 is TGTGCCAGCAGCGTAGAAGGGACTGGTCAGCCCCAGCATTTT. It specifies CASSVEGTGQPQHF.

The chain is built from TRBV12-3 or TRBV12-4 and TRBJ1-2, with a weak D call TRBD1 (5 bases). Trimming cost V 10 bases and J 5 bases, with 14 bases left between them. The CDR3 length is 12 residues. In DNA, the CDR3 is TGTGCCACCCGGGACGGCCGATATGGCTACACCTTC. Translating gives CATRDGRYGYTF.

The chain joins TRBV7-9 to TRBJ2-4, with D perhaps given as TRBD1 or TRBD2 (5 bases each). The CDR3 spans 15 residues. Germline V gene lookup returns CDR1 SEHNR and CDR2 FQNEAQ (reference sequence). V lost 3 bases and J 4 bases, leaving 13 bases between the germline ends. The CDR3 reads CASSFDGGRKNIQYF. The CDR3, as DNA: TGTGCCAGCAGCTTTGATGGGGGACGGAAAAACATTCAGTACTTC.

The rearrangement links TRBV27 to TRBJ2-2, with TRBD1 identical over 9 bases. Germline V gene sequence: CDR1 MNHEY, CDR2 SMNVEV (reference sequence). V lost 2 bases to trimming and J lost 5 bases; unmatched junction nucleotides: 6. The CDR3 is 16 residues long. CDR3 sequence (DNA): TGTGCCAGCAGTTTAAAGGACAGGGGTAGGACCGGGGAGCTGTTTTTT. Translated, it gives CASSLKDRGRTGELFF.

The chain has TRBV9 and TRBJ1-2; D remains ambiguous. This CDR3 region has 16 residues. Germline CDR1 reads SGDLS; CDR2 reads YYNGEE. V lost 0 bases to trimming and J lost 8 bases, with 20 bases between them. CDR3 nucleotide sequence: TGTGCCAGCAGCGTAGTCGCCGGGAGGGAGTCTGACGGCTACACCTTC. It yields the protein CASSVVAGRESDGYTF.

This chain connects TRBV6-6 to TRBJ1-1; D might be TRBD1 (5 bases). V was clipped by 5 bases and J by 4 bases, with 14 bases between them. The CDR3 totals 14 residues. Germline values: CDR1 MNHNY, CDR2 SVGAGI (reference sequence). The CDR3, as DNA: TGTGCCAGCAGTCTCAGGGAAGAAGGCACTGAAGCTTTCTTT. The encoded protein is CASSLREEGTEAFF.

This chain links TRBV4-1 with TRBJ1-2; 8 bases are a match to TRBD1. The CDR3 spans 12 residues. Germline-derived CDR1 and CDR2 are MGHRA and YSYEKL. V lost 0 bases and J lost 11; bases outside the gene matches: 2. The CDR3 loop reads CASSQEGQGYTF. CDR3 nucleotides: TGCGCCAGCAGCCAAGAAGGACAGGGATACACCTTC.